The 23 T cell receptor beta chains given below trace back to one sample, sequenced in a study of blood T cell repertoires in COVID-19. TCRdb's table, derived via immunoSEQ multiplex PCR, lists solely in-frame clones and lacks some. This table has 90,000 to 120,000 clones, around 90% appearing once. The specimen was peripheral blood. The receptors were gathered from a human donor in a cohort sampled during active COVID-19.

The V gene is TRBV9, the J gene TRBJ2-3; D remains unclear. From germline, CDR1 is SGDLS and CDR2 YYNGEE. The CDR3 sequence is 12 residues long. Trimming cost V 2 bases and J 2 bases, with 3 bases left between them. Written as DNA, the CDR3 is TGTGCCAGCAGCGTCTACACAGATACGCAGTATTTT. Amino acids: CASSVYTDTQYF.

V is TRBV18 and J is TRBJ2-4; 7 positions match TRBD1. Germline values: CDR1 KGHSH, CDR2 LQKENI. V gave up 2 bases and J gave up 8 bases; unmatched junction bases: 3. The CDR3 is 13 residues long. The DNA of the CDR3 is TGTGCCAGCTCACCAGGACAGGAGTACATTCAGTACTTC. As protein: CASSPGQEYIQYF. Filled out from reference TRBV18 and TRBJ2-4, the complete variable domain reads NAGVMQNPRHLVRRRGQEARLRCSPMKGHSHVYWYRQLPEEGLKFMVYLQKENIIDESGMPKERFSAEFPKEGPSILRIQQVVRGDSAAYFCASSPGQEYIQYFGAGTRLSVL.

The chain carries TRBV2 and TRBJ2-3; 7 positions agree with TRBD1. V was clipped by 6 bases and J by 2 bases; unmatched bases: 8. Germline V gene lookup returns CDR1 SNHLY and CDR2 FYNNEI. The CDR3 covers 15 residues. The CDR3 here is CASRETGRPTDTQYF. CDR3 coding DNA: TGTGCCAGCAGAGAGACAGGGCGACCCACAGATACGCAGTATTTT.

The chain links TRBV21-1 to TRBJ2-3; TRBD1 is taken as the D call from the table, unchecked against the DNA. TRBV21-1 corresponds to a pseudogene. This CDR3 has 16 residues. The CDR3 bases are TGTGCCAGCAGGAAAGGAAGGAGGGGGCCCACAGATACGCAGTATTTT. It is translated as CASRKGRRGPTDTQYF.

The chain links TRBV29-1 to TRBJ2-7; 7 positions match TRBD1. V lost 6 bases to trimming and J lost 2 bases; unmatched junction nucleotides: 10. Germline V gene lookup returns CDR1 SQVTM and CDR2 ANQGSEA. The CDR3 totals 14 residues. Here the CDR3 reads CSVVTGVPPYEQYF. The CDR3 DNA reads as TGCAGCGTCGTTACAGGGGTCCCCCCCTACGAGCAGTACTTC.

The rearrangement uses TRBV7-9 and TRBJ2-3, with 8 bases lining up with TRBD1. Germline trimming cut 5 bases from V and 3 bases from J; bases unmatched to any gene: 7. CDR1 is SEHNR, CDR2 FQNEAQ, per germline (reference sequence). The CDR3 contains 15 residues. In DNA form, the CDR3 reads TGTGCCAGCAGCAACGCAGGGGGCAGTACAGATACGCAGTATTTT. Translated, it gives CASSNAGGSTDTQYF.

The rearrangement joins TRBV7-9 to TRBJ1-3; D unresolved. Trimming pared 4 bases from V and 4 bases from J, leaving 17 bases between. Germline-derived CDR1 and CDR2 are SEHNR and FQNEAQ (reference sequence). The CDR3 totals 16 residues. The CDR3 sequence: CASSSTRGPGGNTIYF. Written as DNA, the CDR3 is TGTGCCAGCAGCTCAACAAGAGGGCCCGGAGGAAACACCATATATTTT.

This sequence joins TRBV3-1 (or the pseudogene TRBV3-2) and TRBJ1-3, with D perhaps matching TRBD1 (6 bases). Germline V gene sequence: CDR1 LGHDT, CDR2 YNNKEL (reference sequence). Trimming removed 5 bases at V and 0 bases at J, with 11 bases between. The CDR3 has 15 residues. The CDR3 here is CASSAQGYSGNTIYF. CDR3 bases: TGTGCCAGCAGCGCACAGGGATACTCTGGAAACACCATATATTTT.

This chain uses TRBV24-1 with TRBJ2-1, with D perhaps matching TRBD2 (5 bases). CDR1 is KGHDR, CDR2 SFDVKD, per germline. V was clipped by 3 bases and J by 8 bases, with 13 bases between them. This CDR3 region has 14 residues. The CDR3 spells CATSDSSAWDEQFF. CDR3 coding DNA: TGTGCCACCAGTGATAGTAGCGCCTGGGATGAGCAGTTCTTC.

The V and J genes are TRBV2 and TRBJ2-3; TRBD2 matches at 11 bases. Trimming removed 6 bases from V and 3 bases from J; junction bases left unmatched: 8. The germline V gene encodes CDR1 SNHLY and CDR2 FYNNEI. The CDR3 is 16 residues long. DNA for the CDR3: TGTGCCAGCAGGCGAGGGACTAGCGGTCGGACAGATACGCAGTATTTT. Translated: CASRRGTSGRTDTQYF. Using reference TRBV2 and TRBJ2-3 for the parts outside the CDR3, the full variable domain is EPEVTQTPSHQVTQMGQEVILRCVPISNHLYFYWYRQILGQKVEFLVSFYNNEISEKSEIFDDQFSVERPDGSNFTLKIRSTKLEDSAMYFCASRRGTSGRTDTQYFGPGTRLTVL.

The table lists this clone with a few counts. The rearrangement joins TRBV28 to TRBJ2-4, with a possible D match to TRBD1 (6 bases). Per germline, CDR1 MDHEN and CDR2 SYDVKM. The ends were cut back, 4 bases at V and 0 bases at J, with 16 bases in the middle. The CDR3 covers 17 residues. CDR3 residues: CASSSWTELLAKNIQYF. CDR3 coding DNA: TGTGCCAGCAGTTCTTGGACAGAGCTACTAGCCAAAAACATTCAGTACTTC.

The chain combines TRBV19 with TRBJ2-7; 8 bases align to TRBD1. Germline loops: CDR1 LNHDA, CDR2 SQIVND (reference sequence). V gave up 5 bases and J gave up 3 bases; unmatched junction bases: 6. The CDR3 covers 14 residues. The DNA for the CDR3 is TGTGCCAGTAGTCCCCGGACAGGGATCTACGAGCAGTACTTC. Residues: CASSPRTGIYEQYF.

The chain uses TRBV27 and TRBJ2-2, with TRBD2 matching 14 bases. The germline gives CDR1 MNHEY, CDR2 SMNVEV (reference sequence). Losses at the gene ends were 0 bases for V and 7 bases for J; bases not matched to a gene: 7. The CDR3 runs to 18 residues. The CDR3 region is CASSLSFGLAGGDGELFF. The CDR3 DNA follows: TGTGCCAGCAGTTTATCGTTTGGACTAGCGGGAGGCGACGGGGAGCTGTTTTTT.

The V gene is TRBV4-3, the J gene TRBJ2-1, with D possibly being TRBD2 (6 bases). Trimming removed 4 bases from V and 10 bases from J, with 17 bases in between. This CDR3 has 14 residues. Looked up from germline, CDR1 is LGHNA and CDR2 is YSLEER. As DNA, the CDR3 is TGCGCCAGCAGCCCCCGATCGGGAGCATGGGAGCAGTTCTTC. It translates to CASSPRSGAWEQFF.

V and J are TRBV7-9 and TRBJ1-2, with D uncertain. This CDR3 has 12 amino acids. The ends were cut back, 0 bases at V and 9 bases at J, with 8 bases in the middle. The germline V gene encodes CDR1 SEHNR and CDR2 FQNEAQ (reference sequence). The CDR3 region is CASSLAAGSYTF. In DNA, the CDR3 is TGTGCCAGCAGCTTAGCTGCGGGGAGCTACACCTTC.

The V call is TRBV19, the J call TRBJ1-4, with 7 bases lining up with TRBD1. Germline CDR1 reads LNHDA; CDR2 reads SQIVND (reference sequence). Trimming at V came to 3 bases and at J to 7 bases, leaving 5 bases not matched to a gene. CDR3 size: 14 residues. The CDR3 protein is CASSMGTAPEKLFF. The CDR3 DNA reads as TGTGCCAGTAGTATGGGGACAGCGCCTGAAAAACTGTTTTTT.

The chain joins TRBV19 to TRBJ1-5; 10 bases line up with TRBD1. V trimming: 3 bases; J trimming: 2 bases; junction bases outside the gene matches: 4. In germline, CDR1 is LNHDA, CDR2 SQIVND (reference sequence). The CDR3 spans 16 residues. CDR3 protein: CASSMATGGGNQPQHF. In DNA form, the CDR3 reads TGTGCCAGTAGTATGGCGACAGGGGGCGGCAATCAGCCCCAGCATTTT.

The V call is TRBV5-4, the J call TRBJ2-1, with D tentatively TRBD2 (6 bases). The CDR3 has 13 residues. The ends were cut back, 10 bases at V and 6 bases at J, with 17 bases in the middle. Germline lookup yields CDR1 SGHNT and CDR2 YYREEE (reference sequence). The CDR3 nucleotides are TGTGCCGTGCGGGGCGGAGGCGTCAATGAGCAGTTCTTC. Its translation is CAVRGGGVNEQFF.

This clone was seen only a few times. In DNA form, the CDR3 reads TGTGCCAGCAGTTTAAGCAGGGCCTACGAGCAGTACTTC. Protein: CASSLSRAYEQYF. The chain carries TRBV27 and TRBJ2-7, with D possibly being TRBD1 (5 bases). CDR1 MNHEY and CDR2 SMNVEV come from the germline V gene (reference sequence). Trimming shortened V by 2 bases and J by 2 bases, and 7 bases separated the two germline ends. The CDR3 has 13 residues.

In its sample, this clone was seen once. The chain carries TRBV4-1 and TRBJ2-3; D is perhaps TRBD2 (5 bases). Germline V CDR1 and CDR2: MGHRA, YSYEKL. Trimming removed 1 base from V and 9 bases from J, with 11 bases in between. CDR3 size: 13 residues. The CDR3 bases are TGCGCCAGCAGCCAAGGTTCTCCGGGGACGCAGTATTTT. Translating it yields CASSQGSPGTQYF.

V and J are TRBV5-6 and TRBJ2-3, with D possibly matching TRBD2 (5 bases). This CDR3 is 13 amino acids long. V lost 7 bases and J 4 bases, leaving 13 bases between the germline ends. Per the germline V gene, CDR1 is SGHDT and CDR2 is YYEEEE. As DNA, the CDR3 is TGTGCCAGCCAACATGAGGGTTCAGATACGCAGTATTTT. Its translation is CASQHEGSDTQYF.

The J gene is TRBJ1-6, the V gene TRBV30; weak D call: TRBD1 (6 bases). The length of the CDR3 is 16 residues. V was pared by 0 bases and J by 8 bases, with 17 bases between. CDR1 is GTSNPN, CDR2 SVGIG, per germline (reference sequence). CDR3 sequence: CAWSVVTGTRHSPLHF. CDR3 in DNA: TGTGCCTGGAGTGTTGTTACAGGGACGCGCCATTCACCCCTCCACTTT. The variable domain in full, completed from reference TRBV30 and TRBJ1-6, reads SQTIHQWPATLVQPVGSPLSLECTVEGTSNPNLYWYRQAAGRGLQLLFYSVGIGQISSEVPQNLSASRPQDRQFILSSKKLLLSDSGFYLCAWSVVTGTRHSPLHFGNGTRLTVT.

About this clone: Different DNA sequences within this sample yield the same CDR3. The chain combines TRBV6-2 or TRBV6-3 with TRBJ2-1; possible D gene TRBD1, 6 bases. The CDR3 sequence is 12 residues long. Trimming cost V 5 bases and J 7 bases, with 9 bases left between them. Germline lookup yields CDR1 MNHEY and CDR2 SVGEGT. This chain's CDR3 is CASSRGGNEQFF. Written as DNA, the CDR3 is TGTGCCAGCAGTCGAGGGGGAAATGAGCAGTTCTTC.